Presented here are 16 T cell receptor beta chains from one specimen sequenced in a study of read filtering for tumor transcriptome and immune sequencing. The library was built from about 400 ng RNA with molecular barcoded adaptors for alpha/delta and beta/gamma chains. TCRdb fed the reads into MiXCR, producing one record per CDR3 protein. The sample carries around 44,000 distinct CDR3 sequences, around an eighth recorded once. The source material was a population of CD138-negative cells sorted from bone marrow. The receptors derive from a donor at least 40 years old with multiple myeloma.

This clonotype was counted only a few times. The chain combines TRBV20-1 with TRBJ2-1; D is unresolved. The germline V gene encodes CDR1 DFQATT and CDR2 SNEGSKA (reference sequence). This CDR3 contains 13 residues. The V end was cut by 3 bases, the J end by 5 bases, with 11 bases between. In DNA form, the CDR3 reads TGCAGTGCTAGCCTCCGTGCCCACAATGAGCAGTTCTTC. Its protein product is CSASLRAHNEQFF.

This clonotype was seen a single time. A read error may explain this, as a much larger clone is one base away. The chain combines TRBV7-6 with TRBJ1-4; TRBD1 matches at 8 bases. The CDR3 is made up of 16 amino acids. Germline V CDR1 and CDR2: SGHVS, FNYEAQ. The CDR3 reads CVSSTPYRGANEKLFF. DNA for the CDR3: TGTGTCAGCAGCACGCCCTACAGGGGGGCTAATGAAAAACTGTTTTTT. Full variable domain (outside the CDR3, taken from reference TRBV7-6 and TRBJ1-4): GAGVSQSPRYKVTKRGQDVALRCDPISGHVSLYWYRQALGQGPEFLTYFNYEAQQDKSGLPNDRFSAERPEGSISTLTIQRTEQRDSAMYRCVSSTPYRGANEKLFFGSGTQLSVL.

This clonotype was counted a few times. The chain links TRBV7-9 to TRBJ2-3; 10 bases match TRBD2. The germline V gene encodes CDR1 SEHNR and CDR2 FQNEAQ (reference sequence). V lost 4 bases to trimming and J lost 1 base; unmatched junction nucleotides: 2. The CDR3 consists of 15 residues. CDR3 sequence reads: CASSSGTSGTDTQYF. CDR3 nucleotide sequence: TGTGCCAGCAGCTCAGGGACTAGCGGCACAGATACGCAGTATTTT. The full variable domain, in which reference TRBV7-9 and TRBJ2-3 provide the parts outside the CDR3, is DTGVSQNPRHKITKRGQNVTFRCDPISEHNRLYWYRQTLGQGPEFLTYFQNEAQLEKSRLLSDRFSAERPKGSFSTLEIQRTEQGDSAMYLCASSSGTSGTDTQYFGPGTRLTVL.

The sample holds many counts of this clonotype. This rearrangement joins TRBV6-2 or TRBV6-3 to TRBJ2-2, with 7 bases identical to TRBD2. J was trimmed by 6 bases and V by 10 bases; bases with no gene match: 14. The CDR3 spans 15 residues. Germline assignment: CDR1 MNHEY and CDR2 SVGEGT. CDR3 protein: CATDSGRAAAGELFF. The CDR3 nucleotides read TGTGCCACGGATAGTGGGAGGGCAGCCGCCGGGGAGCTGTTTTTT.

On this clonotype itself: At one end the junction does not follow the germline gene, possibly because of a read error. V gene TRBV7-2 combines with J gene TRBJ2-3; 8 nucleotides agree with TRBD2. In germline, CDR1 is SGHTA, CDR2 FQGNSA. The CDR3 extends over 16 amino acids. This chain's CDR3 is CASSFLSGGRVDTLYF. In DNA, the CDR3 is TGTGCCAGCAGCTTTCTATCGGGAGGGCGTGTAGATACGCTGTATTTT.

This clonotype was seen only a few times. The gene calls are TRBV27 and TRBJ2-1, with no clear D. Germline assignment: CDR1 MNHEY and CDR2 SMNVEV (reference sequence). The CDR3 contains 14 residues. Deletions cut 4 bases from V and 12 bases from J, with 19 bases between. CDR3 nucleotide sequence: TGTGCCAGCAGTTCGGATAACCGTAGATGGGTGCAGTTCTTC. Protein: CASSSDNRRWVQFF.

This clonotype was counted many times. The chain carries TRBV5-1 and TRBJ1-1, with a tentative D call TRBD1 (6 bases). In germline, CDR1 is SGHRS, CDR2 YFSETQ. The CDR3 covers 13 residues. Trimming cost V 1 base and J 3 bases, with 7 bases left between them. The CDR3 reads CASSLQGYTEAFF. CDR3 DNA sequence: TGCGCCAGCAGCTTGCAGGGGTACACTGAAGCTTTCTTT.

This clonotype was seen many times. V and J are TRBV20-1 and TRBJ1-1; the D is unclear. The germline CDR1 and CDR2 sequences are DFQATT and SNEGSKA (reference sequence). The CDR3 runs to 14 residues. Trimming cost V 6 bases and J 1 base, with 15 bases left between them. The CDR3 spells CSALVPGGNTEAFF. The CDR3 DNA reads as TGCAGTGCCCTTGTCCCTGGAGGGAACACTGAAGCTTTCTTT.

This clonotype has more than one count but fewer than ten. A much larger clone lies a single base off, so this may be a read error. The rearrangement joins TRBV28 to TRBJ2-3; 9 bases are a match to TRBD2. The CDR3 is 18 amino acids. CDR1 is MDHEN and CDR2 is SYDVKM in the germline V gene. The CDR3 coding sequence is TGTGCCAGCGGTTTTGGGGCGGGAGGGCCGGTGGCGACAGATACGCAGTATTTT. This translates into CASGFGAGGPVATDTQYF.

This clonotype was seen at least ten times. J is TRBJ1-5 and V is TRBV15; D may be TRBD1 (6 bases). V lost 4 bases to trimming and J lost 1 base, with 17 bases between them. This CDR3 is built from 17 residues. Germline lookup yields CDR1 LNHNV and CDR2 YYDKDF (reference sequence). CDR3 coding DNA: TGTGCCACCAGCAAGGGGACACCATCGACCAGCAATCAGCCCCAGCATTTT. It encodes CATSKGTPSTSNQPQHF.

This clonotype appeared many times. The CDR3 spells CASTRGRDTEAFF. CDR3 sequence (DNA): TGTGCCAGTACGAGGGGACGCGACACTGAAGCTTTCTTT. The chain employs TRBV19 and TRBJ1-1; weak D call: TRBD1 (5 bases). The CDR3 sequence is 13 residues long. Germline CDR1 LNHDA, CDR2 SQIVND (reference sequence). V was shortened by 7 bases and J by 3 bases, with 12 bases between the two germline ends.

This clonotype came up many times. The chain uses TRBV7-9 and TRBJ2-7; 11 bases align to TRBD2. The CDR3 length is 14 residues. V lost 3 bases, J lost 3 bases, and 1 base stayed unmatched. Germline CDR1 reads SEHNR; CDR2 reads FQNEAQ (reference sequence). DNA for the CDR3: TGTGCCAGCAGCTTTACTAGCGGGGGCTACGAGCAGTACTTC. As protein: CASSFTSGGYEQYF.

This clonotype was seen ten or more times. V and J are TRBV6-2 or TRBV6-3 and TRBJ1-4, with D unclear. CDR3 length equals 14 residues. Trimming removed 6 bases at V and 4 bases at J, with 12 bases between. Germline lookup yields CDR1 MNHEY and CDR2 SVGEGT. CDR3 DNA sequence: TGTGCCAGCAGACCAGGAGGCGGTAATGAAAAACTGTTTTTT. Protein product: CASRPGGGNEKLFF.

On this clonotype: A much more abundant neighbour one base away suggests this may be a read error. For the CDR3, the DNA is TGCGCCAGCAGCCAAGGCGGGAAGTACGAGCAGTACTTC. It translates to CASSQGGKYEQYF. The genes are TRBV4-1 and TRBJ2-7; D possibly corresponds to TRBD2 (6 bases). The ends were cut back, 1 base at V and 4 bases at J, with 8 bases in the middle. This CDR3 comprises 13 residues. CDR1 and CDR2 (germline): MGHRA, YSYEKL.

This clonotype came up many times. The genes are TRBV6-2 or TRBV6-3 and TRBJ2-7; TRBD1 might be the D (6 bases). The CDR3 extends over 12 amino acids. Germline V CDR1 and CDR2: MNHEY, SVGEGT. V lost 7 bases, J lost 2 bases, and 9 bases lay in between. The CDR3 region is CASKQGPYEQYF. In DNA, the CDR3 is TGTGCCAGCAAACAGGGTCCCTACGAGCAGTACTTC.

This clonotype was recorded many times. CDR3 region: CASSFLTVTDTQYF. The DNA for the CDR3 is TGTGCCAGCAGTTTCCTGACAGTCACAGATACGCAGTATTTT. The chain recombines TRBV27 with TRBJ2-3, with D possibly being TRBD1 (5 bases). The CDR3 contains 14 residues. The V and J ends lost 3 bases and 2 bases respectively, with 9 bases between them. Germline lookup yields CDR1 MNHEY and CDR2 SMNVEV (reference sequence).